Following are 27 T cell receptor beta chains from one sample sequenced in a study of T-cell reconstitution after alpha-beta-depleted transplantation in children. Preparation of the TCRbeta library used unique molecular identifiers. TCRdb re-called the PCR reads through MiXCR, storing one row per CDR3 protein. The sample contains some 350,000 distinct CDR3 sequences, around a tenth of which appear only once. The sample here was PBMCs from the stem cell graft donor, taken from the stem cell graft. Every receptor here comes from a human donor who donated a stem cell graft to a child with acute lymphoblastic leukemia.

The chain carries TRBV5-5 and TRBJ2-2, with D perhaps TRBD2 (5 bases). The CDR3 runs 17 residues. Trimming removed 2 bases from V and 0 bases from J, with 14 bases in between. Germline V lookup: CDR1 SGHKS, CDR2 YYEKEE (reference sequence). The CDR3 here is CASSFGTGSANTGELFF. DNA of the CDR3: TGTGCCAGCAGCTTTGGAACGGGTAGCGCGAACACCGGGGAGCTGTTTTTT.

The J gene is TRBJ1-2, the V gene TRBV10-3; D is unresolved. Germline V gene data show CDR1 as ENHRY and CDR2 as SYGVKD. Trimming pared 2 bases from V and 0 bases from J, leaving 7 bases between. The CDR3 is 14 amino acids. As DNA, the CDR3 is TGTGCCATCAGTGAGGGATTGACTAACTATGGCTACACCTTC. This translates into CAISEGLTNYGYTF.

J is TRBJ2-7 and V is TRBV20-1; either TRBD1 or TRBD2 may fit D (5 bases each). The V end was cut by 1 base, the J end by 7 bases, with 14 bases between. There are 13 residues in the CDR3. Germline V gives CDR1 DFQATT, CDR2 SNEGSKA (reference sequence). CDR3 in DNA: TGCAGTGCTAGAGGAGGGACGGACGGGGAGCAGTACTTC. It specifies CSARGGTDGEQYF.

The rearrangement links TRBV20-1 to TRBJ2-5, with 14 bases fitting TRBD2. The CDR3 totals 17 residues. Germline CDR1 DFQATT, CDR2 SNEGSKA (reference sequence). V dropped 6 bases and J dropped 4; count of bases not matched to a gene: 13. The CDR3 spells CSAHEEGLAGVGETQYF. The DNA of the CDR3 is TGCAGTGCCCACGAGGAGGGACTAGCGGGAGTGGGAGAGACCCAGTACTTC.

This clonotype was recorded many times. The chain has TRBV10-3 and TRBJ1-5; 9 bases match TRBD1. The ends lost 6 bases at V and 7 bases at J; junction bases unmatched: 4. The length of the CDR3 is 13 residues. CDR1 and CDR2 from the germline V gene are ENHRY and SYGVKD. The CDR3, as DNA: TGTGCCATCAGCCCCGGGACAGGGCAGCCCCAGCATTTT. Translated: CAISPGTGQPQHF.

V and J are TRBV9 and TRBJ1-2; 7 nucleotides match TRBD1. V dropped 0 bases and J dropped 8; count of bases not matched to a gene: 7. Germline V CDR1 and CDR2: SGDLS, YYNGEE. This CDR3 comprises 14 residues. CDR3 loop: CASSVGRGSYGYTF. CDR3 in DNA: TGTGCCAGCAGCGTAGGCAGGGGGTCTTACGGCTACACCTTC.

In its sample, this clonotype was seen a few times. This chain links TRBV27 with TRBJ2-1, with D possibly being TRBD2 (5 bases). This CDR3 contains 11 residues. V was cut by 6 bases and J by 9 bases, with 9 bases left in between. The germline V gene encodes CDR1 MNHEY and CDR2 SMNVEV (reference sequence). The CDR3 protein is CASSEGSEQFF. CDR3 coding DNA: TGTGCCAGCAGCGAGGGAAGTGAGCAGTTCTTC.

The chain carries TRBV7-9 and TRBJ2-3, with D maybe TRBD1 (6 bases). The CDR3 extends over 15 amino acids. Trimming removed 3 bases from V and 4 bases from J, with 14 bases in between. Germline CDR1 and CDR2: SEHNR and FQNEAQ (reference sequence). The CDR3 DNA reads TGTGCCAGCAGCTTCCCTGCAGGGGCCGCAGATACGCAGTATTTT. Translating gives CASSFPAGAADTQYF.

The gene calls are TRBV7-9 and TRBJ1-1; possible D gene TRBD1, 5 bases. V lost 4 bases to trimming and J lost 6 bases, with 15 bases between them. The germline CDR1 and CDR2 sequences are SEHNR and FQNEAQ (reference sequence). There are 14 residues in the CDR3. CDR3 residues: CASSSEGVRPEAFF. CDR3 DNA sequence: TGTGCCAGCAGCTCCGAAGGGGTCAGGCCTGAAGCTTTCTTT.

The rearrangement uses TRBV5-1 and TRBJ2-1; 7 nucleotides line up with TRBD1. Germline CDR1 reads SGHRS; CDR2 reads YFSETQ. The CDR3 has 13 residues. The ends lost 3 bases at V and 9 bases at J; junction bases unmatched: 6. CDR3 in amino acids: CASSWVTGAEQFF. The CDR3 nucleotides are TGCGCCAGCAGCTGGGTTACAGGGGCTGAGCAGTTCTTC. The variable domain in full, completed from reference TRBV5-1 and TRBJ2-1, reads KAGVTQTPRYLIKTRGQQVTLSCSPISGHRSVSWYQQTPGQGLQFLFEYFSETQRNKGNFPGRFSGRQFSNSRSEMNVSTLELGDSALYLCASSWVTGAEQFFGPGTRLTVL.

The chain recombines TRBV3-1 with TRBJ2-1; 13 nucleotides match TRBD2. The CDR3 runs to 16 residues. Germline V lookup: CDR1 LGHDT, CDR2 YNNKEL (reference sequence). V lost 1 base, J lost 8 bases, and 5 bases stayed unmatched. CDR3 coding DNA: TGTGCCAGCAGCCAAGCACTAGCGGGAGGGGAGGATGAGCAGTTCTTC. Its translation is CASSQALAGGEDEQFF.

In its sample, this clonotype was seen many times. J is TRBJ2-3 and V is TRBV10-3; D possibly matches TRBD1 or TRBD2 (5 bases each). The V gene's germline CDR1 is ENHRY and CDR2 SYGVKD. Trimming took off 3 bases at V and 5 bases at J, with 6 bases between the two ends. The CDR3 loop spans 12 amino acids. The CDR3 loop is CAISDGGDTQYF. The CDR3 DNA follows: TGTGCCATCAGTGATGGGGGAGATACGCAGTATTTT.

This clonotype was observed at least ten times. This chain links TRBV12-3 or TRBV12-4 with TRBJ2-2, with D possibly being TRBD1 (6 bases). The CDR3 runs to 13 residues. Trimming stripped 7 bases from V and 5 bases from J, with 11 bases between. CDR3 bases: TGTGCCAGCACCGAACAGGGAACCGGGGAGCTGTTTTTT. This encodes CASTEQGTGELFF.

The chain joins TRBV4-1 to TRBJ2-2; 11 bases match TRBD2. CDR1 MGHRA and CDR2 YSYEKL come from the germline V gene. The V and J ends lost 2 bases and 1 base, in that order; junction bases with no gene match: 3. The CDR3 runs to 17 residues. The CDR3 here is CASSQYTSGRNTGELFF. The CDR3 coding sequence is TGCGCCAGCAGCCAATATACTAGCGGGAGGAACACCGGGGAGCTGTTTTTT.

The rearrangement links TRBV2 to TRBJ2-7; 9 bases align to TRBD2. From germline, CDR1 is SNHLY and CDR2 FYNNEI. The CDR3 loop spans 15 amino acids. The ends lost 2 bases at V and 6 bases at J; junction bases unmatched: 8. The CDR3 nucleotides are TGTGCCAGCAGTGAATCTGCTAGCGGGGTGCGCGAGCAGTACTTC. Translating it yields CASSESASGVREQYF.

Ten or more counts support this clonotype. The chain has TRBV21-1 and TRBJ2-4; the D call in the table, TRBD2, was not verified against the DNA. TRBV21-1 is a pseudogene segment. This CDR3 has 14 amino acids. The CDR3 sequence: CASSAQGREGPKYF. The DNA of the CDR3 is TGTGCCAGCAGCGCCCAGGGGCGGGAGGGCCCTAAGTACTTC.

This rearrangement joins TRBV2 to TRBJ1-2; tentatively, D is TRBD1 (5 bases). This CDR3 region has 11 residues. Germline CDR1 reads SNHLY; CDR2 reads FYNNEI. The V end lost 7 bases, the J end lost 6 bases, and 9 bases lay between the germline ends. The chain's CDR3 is CASNRDHGYTF. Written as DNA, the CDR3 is TGTGCCAGCAATCGGGACCATGGCTACACCTTC.

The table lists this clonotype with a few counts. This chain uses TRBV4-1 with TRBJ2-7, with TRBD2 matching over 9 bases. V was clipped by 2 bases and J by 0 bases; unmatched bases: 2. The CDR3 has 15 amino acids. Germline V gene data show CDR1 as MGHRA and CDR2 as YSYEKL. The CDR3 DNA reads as TGCGCCAGCAGCCAATTAGCGGGAGTCTCCTACGAGCAGTACTTC. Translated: CASSQLAGVSYEQYF.

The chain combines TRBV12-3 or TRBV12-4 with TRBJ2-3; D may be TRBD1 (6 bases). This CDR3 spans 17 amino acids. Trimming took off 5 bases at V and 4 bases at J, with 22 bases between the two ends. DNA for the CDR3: TGTGCCAGCAGTCCAAACACAGGGTCAGGAGGTGCAGATACGCAGTATTTT. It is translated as CASSPNTGSGGADTQYF.

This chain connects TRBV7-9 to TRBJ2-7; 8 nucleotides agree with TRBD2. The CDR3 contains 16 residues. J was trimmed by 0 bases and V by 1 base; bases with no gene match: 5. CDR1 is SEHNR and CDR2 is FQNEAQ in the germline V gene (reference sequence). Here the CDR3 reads CASSLGATSVSYEQYF. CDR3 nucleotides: TGTGCCAGCAGCTTAGGGGCGACTAGCGTCTCCTACGAGCAGTACTTC.

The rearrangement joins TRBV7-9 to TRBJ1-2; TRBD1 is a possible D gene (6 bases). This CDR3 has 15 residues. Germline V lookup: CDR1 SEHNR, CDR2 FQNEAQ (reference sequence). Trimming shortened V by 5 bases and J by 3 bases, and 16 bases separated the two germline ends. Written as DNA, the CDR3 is TGTGCCAGCAGCCCTACCCTAGGGGGTGACTATGGCTACACCTTC. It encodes CASSPTLGGDYGYTF.

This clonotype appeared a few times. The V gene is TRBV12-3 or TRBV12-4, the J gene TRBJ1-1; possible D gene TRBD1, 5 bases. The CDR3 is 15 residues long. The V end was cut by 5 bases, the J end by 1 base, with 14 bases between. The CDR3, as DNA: TGTGCCAGCAGTCCCGGGGACTGGAAGAACACTGAAGCTTTCTTT. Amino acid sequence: CASSPGDWKNTEAFF.

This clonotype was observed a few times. The chain's CDR3 is CASSPRDPRGGNQPQHF. As DNA, the CDR3 is TGTGCCAGCAGCCCCCGGGACCCCAGAGGGGGCAATCAGCCCCAGCATTTT. The V gene is TRBV7-9, the J gene TRBJ1-5, with a tentative D call TRBD1 (5 bases). Germline V gives CDR1 SEHNR, CDR2 FQNEAQ (reference sequence). The V gene lost 5 bases and the J gene lost 2 bases, with 19 bases spanning the gap. The length of the CDR3 is 17 residues.

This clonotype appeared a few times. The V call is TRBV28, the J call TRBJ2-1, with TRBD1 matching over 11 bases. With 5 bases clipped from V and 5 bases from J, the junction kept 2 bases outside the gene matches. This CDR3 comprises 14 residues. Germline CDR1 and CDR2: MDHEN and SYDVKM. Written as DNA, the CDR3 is TGTGCCAGCAGTGGGGACAGGGGGGACAATGAGCAGTTCTTC. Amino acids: CASSGDRGDNEQFF.

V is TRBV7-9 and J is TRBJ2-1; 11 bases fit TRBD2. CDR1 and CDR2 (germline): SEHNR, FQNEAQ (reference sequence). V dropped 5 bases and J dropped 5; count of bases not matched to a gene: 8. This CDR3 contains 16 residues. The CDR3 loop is CASSPLAGLADNEQFF. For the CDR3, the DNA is TGTGCCAGCAGCCCCCTGGCGGGACTAGCGGACAATGAGCAGTTCTTC. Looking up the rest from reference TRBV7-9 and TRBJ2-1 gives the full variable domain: DTGVSQNPRHKITKRGQNVTFRCDPISEHNRLYWYRQTLGQGPEFLTYFQNEAQLEKSRLLSDRFSAERPKGSFSTLEIQRTEQGDSAMYLCASSPLAGLADNEQFFGPGTRLTVL.

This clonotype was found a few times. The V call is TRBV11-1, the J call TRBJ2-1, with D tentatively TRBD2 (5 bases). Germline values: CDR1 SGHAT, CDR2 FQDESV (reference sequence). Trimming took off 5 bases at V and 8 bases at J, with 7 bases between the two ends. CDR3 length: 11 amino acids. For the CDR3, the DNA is TGTGCCAGCAGCCGTAGCGATGAGCAGTTCTTC. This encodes CASSRSDEQFF.

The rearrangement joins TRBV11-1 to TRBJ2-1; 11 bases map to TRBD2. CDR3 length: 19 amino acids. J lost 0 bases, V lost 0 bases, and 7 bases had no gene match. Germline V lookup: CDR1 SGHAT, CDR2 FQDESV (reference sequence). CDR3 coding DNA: TGTGCCAGCAGCTTAGCGCGCACTAGCGGGAGAGGCTCCTACAATGAGCAGTTCTTC. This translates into CASSLARTSGRGSYNEQFF.